Below, 2 T cell receptor beta chains from the same sample are listed, as sequenced in a study of human T cells and chemical hapten exposure. Sequencing started from total RNA isolated from unfractionated whole blood. MiXCR, applied by TCRdb to the 5' RACE reads, yields one record per CDR3 protein. The sample lists 81,000 or so distinct CDR3 sequences; more than 7.5% were seen once. The source of these receptors is a male donor in good health.

There are a few counts of this clonotype. V usage is TRBV29-1 and J usage is TRBJ1-2; 7 bases fit TRBD1. The CDR3 sequence is 13 residues long. Per germline, CDR1 SQVTM and CDR2 ANQGSEA. The trim removed 5 bases at V and 1 base at J, leaving 4 bases unmatched. The CDR3: CSVKGQSNYGYTF. In nucleotides, the CDR3 is TGCAGCGTTAAGGGACAGAGTAACTATGGCTACACCTTC.

This clonotype was counted many times. This CDR3 reads CASSLPDTQETQYF. The CDR3 coding sequence is TGTGCCAGCAGTTTACCGGACACCCAAGAGACCCAGTACTTC. The chain couples TRBV12-3 or TRBV12-4 to TRBJ2-5, with D perhaps TRBD1 (5 bases). Deletions cut 2 bases from V and 1 base from J, with 8 bases between. CDR3 size: 14 residues.